Here is one T cell receptor (beta chain) with its context. Antigen: not known. The sample belongs to a study of a mutant IDH1 vaccine in newly diagnosed glioma. The wider study: Visit V12 happened at week 35; visit V13 happened at week 47. The study's findings and limits: Researchers report vaccine-induced immune responses in approximately 93% of patients. Pseudoprogression apparently tracked independently of changes in top peripheral T cell clonotypes.

Time point specified: week 47, end of study. Vaccination comprised doses that each held 300 ug of mutant IDH1 20-mer peptide, plus topical imiquimod. Germline CDR1 LNHDA, CDR2 SQIVND (reference sequence). The CDR3 extends over 15 amino acids. V lost 3 bases and J lost 4; bases outside the gene matches: 6. Data came from immunoSEQ multiplex PCR; TCRdb stores just in-frame clones and leaves some out. Counted here are about 50,000 clones, 70% to 85% occurring once; the ten biggest clones make up approximately 4.3%. The V and J genes are TRBV19 and TRBJ2-5, with 9 bases aligning to TRBD2. The TCR was taken from a woman aged 30 to 39 with glioma. Some clones in this sample may be carry-over from other donors' samples. Sequenced here: PBMCs, sampled from a glioma patient whose treatment included an IDH1 peptide vaccine. In DNA, the CDR3 is TGTGCCAGTAGTATGAGTAGCGGGAGACGAGAGACCCAGTACTTC. Translation gives CASSMSSGRRETQYF.